This is a list of T cell receptor beta chains from one sample in a study of a mutant IDH1 vaccine in newly diagnosed glioma. Some clones are missing from TCRdb's copy, which holds only in-frame ones; the method was immunoSEQ multiplex PCR. Among tens of thousands of clones listed, approximately 84% were seen once. For these receptors, no antigen is known. Here the sequenced sample was PBMCs, taken from a glioma patient whose treatment included an IDH1 peptide vaccine. The receptors derive from a young man with glioma. Each CDR3 is given with its conserved first and last residue. The D gene is left open where the match is weak. The size of a clone is reported for some rows only, either as once, few or many, or as a class for expanded clones.

>TRBV19|.|TRBJ2-1|.
CASSTRYLSSYNEQFF
TGTGCCAGTAGTACAAGATACCTTAGCTCCTACAATGAGCAGTTCTTC
>TRBV15|.|TRBJ1-4|.
CATSRDGESEKLFF
TGTGCCACCAGCAGAGATGGGGAAAGCGAAAAACTGTTTTTT
>TRBV5-4|.|TRBJ2-1|TRBD1
CASRSGQGGAYNEQFF
TGTGCCAGCAGATCCGGACAGGGGGGGGCCTACAATGAGCAGTTCTTC
>TRBV7-2|.|TRBJ2-7|TRBD2
CASRPSTSGRGEQYF
TGTGCCAGCAGACCCTCGACTAGCGGGAGAGGCGAGCAGTACTTC
>TRBV6-1|.|TRBJ1-5|.
CASSDGENQPQHF
TGTGCCAGCAGTGATGGGGAAAATCAGCCCCAGCATTTT
>TRBV29-1|.|TRBJ1-5|.
CSVGWGVQQPQHF
TGCAGCGTTGGCTGGGGGGTTCAACAGCCCCAGCATTTT
>TRBV5-5|.|TRBJ2-2|.
CASSLVAGELFF
TGTGCCAGCAGCTTGGTTGCCGGGGAGCTGTTTTTT
>TRBV14|.|TRBJ2-1|TRBD1
CASSQGQGLGQFF
TGTGCCAGCAGCCAAGGACAGGGATTAGGCCAGTTCTTC
>TRBV6-1|few|TRBJ1-6|.
CASRGVHSYNSPLHF
TGTGCCAGCAGAGGAGTTCACTCCTATAATTCACCCCTCCACTTT
>TRBV5-4|.|TRBJ1-6|.
CASSLGGNSPLHF
TGTGCCAGCAGCTTGGGGGGGAATTCACCCCTCCACTTT
>TRBV7-2|.|TRBJ2-7|TRBD1
CASSAPDRASYEQYF
TGTGCCAGCAGCGCGCCCGACAGGGCCTCCTACGAGCAGTACTTC
>TRBV18|.|TRBJ1-5|TRBD1
CASSPTTGGGQPQHF
TGTGCCAGCTCCCCGACGACAGGGGGCGGACAGCCCCAGCATTTT
>TRBV18|.|TRBJ2-7|.
CASSPSVTNRHEQYF
TGTGCCAGCTCACCAAGCGTGACAAATCGGCACGAGCAGTACTTC
>TRBV5-4|.|TRBJ2-7|.
CASSLGLGDVYEQYF
TGTGCCAGCAGCTTGGGTTTGGGGGACGTCTACGAGCAGTACTTC
>TRBV7-9|.|TRBJ1-2|.
CASGEWGDNYGYTF
TGTGCCAGCGGCGAATGGGGAGATAACTATGGCTACACCTTC
>TRBV28|.|TRBJ2-7|.
CASSFRTGREQYF
TGTGCCAGCAGTTTTAGGACGGGGCGAGAGCAGTACTTC
>TRBV30|few|TRBJ1-5|TRBD1
CALGQGPDQPQHF
TGTGCCTTGGGACAGGGACCCGATCAGCCCCAGCATTTT
>TRBV23-1|.|TRBJ1-2|.
CASILQVLLSYGYTF
TGCGCCAGCATTTTACAGGTTCTTCTTTCCTATGGCTACACCTTC
>TRBV30|few|TRBJ1-1|.
CAWTRQTDTEAFF
TGTGCCTGGACCCGACAGACGGACACTGAAGCTTTCTTT
>TRBV6-5|.|TRBJ2-5|.
CASSLRGGSETQYF
TGTGCCAGCAGCCTAAGGGGGGGGTCTGAGACCCAGTACTTC
>TRBV7-6|.|TRBJ2-5|.
CASSLLAGLYQETQYF
TGTGCCAGCAGCTTATTGGCAGGGTTGTACCAAGAGACCCAGTACTTC
>TRBV4-1|.|TRBJ2-7|.
CASSPEKWSYEQYF
TGCGCCAGCAGCCCAGAGAAGTGGTCCTACGAGCAGTACTTC
>TRBV28|.|TRBJ1-5|.
CASSLSSPVQPQHF
TGTGCCAGCAGTTTAAGCAGCCCGGTCCAGCCCCAGCATTTT
>TRBV28|.|TRBJ1-1|.
CASGRGPPGTFF
TGTGCCAGTGGTCGGGGGCCCCCAGGGACTTTCTTT
>TRBV18|.|TRBJ2-5|TRBD2
CASSPGLAGTGAAQYF
TGTGCCAGCTCACCGGGACTAGCGGGAACGGGGGCGGCCCAGTACTTC
>TRBV5-4|.|TRBJ1-1|.
CASSLDGPRTEAFF
TGTGCCAGCAGCTTGGACGGGCCGCGAACTGAAGCTTTCTTT
>TRBV7-8|.|TRBJ1-2|.
CASSFLLGVQYGYTF
TGTGCCAGCAGCTTCCTACTTGGGGTACAATATGGCTACACCTTC
>TRBV11-2|.|TRBJ2-5|TRBD2
CASSRTRTSGGYQETQYF
TGTGCCAGCAGCCGCACTAGGACTAGCGGGGGGTACCAAGAGACCCAGTACTTC
>TRBV7-3|.|TRBJ1-1|.
CASSLSPTNTEAFF
TGTGCCAGCAGCTTAAGTCCGACCAACACTGAAGCTTTCTTT
>TRBV28|.|TRBJ2-7|.
CASSPSRPDYEQYF
TGTGCCAGCAGTCCTTCCCGACCGGATTACGAGCAGTACTTC